This passage covers 29 T cell receptor beta chains from one sample sequenced in a study of blood T cell repertoires in COVID-19. Method: immunoSEQ multiplex PCR; TCRdb's copy keeps in-frame clones and lacks some. The table includes over 250,000 clones, roughly nine tenths detected once. Source material: PBMCs or T cells enriched from blood (not recorded which). The source is a woman under 30 who had recovered from COVID-19.

V is TRBV10-1 and J is TRBJ1-1; D is unresolved. Trimming took off 2 bases at V and 1 base at J, with 20 bases between the two ends. Germline CDR1 reads WNHNN; CDR2 reads SYGVQD (reference sequence). CDR3 size: 18 residues. CDR3 DNA sequence: TGCGCCAGCAGTGAGCCACTGGGGAGGAGAACGACGAACACTGAAGCTTTCTTT. Amino acid sequence: CASSEPLGRRTTNTEAFF.

The CDR3 here is CASSLTTGNEQFF. Written as DNA, the CDR3 is TGTGCCAGCAGCTTAACGACGGGGAATGAGCAGTTCTTC. The chain is built from TRBV7-3 and TRBJ2-1; perhaps TRBD2 as D (5 bases). CDR3 length equals 13 residues. With 0 bases removed from V and 7 bases from J, the gap between germline ends came to 7 bases. CDR1 is SGHTA and CDR2 is FQGTGA in the germline V gene.

V gene TRBV29-1 combines with J gene TRBJ1-2, with D uncertain. Germline values: CDR1 SQVTM, CDR2 ANQGSEA. The V gene lost 5 bases and the J gene lost 3 bases, with 10 bases spanning the gap. The CDR3 runs to 12 residues. CDR3 residues: CSVSEGYYGYTF. The CDR3 nucleotides read TGCAGCGTTTCGGAGGGCTACTATGGCTACACCTTC.

This chain uses TRBV6-5 with TRBJ2-7; D perhaps matches TRBD1 (6 bases). Germline CDR1 and CDR2: MNHEY and SVGAGI. This CDR3 has 14 residues. Trimming cost V 6 bases and J 5 bases, with 17 bases left between them. CDR3 amino acids: CASRPTGQSDEQYF. CDR3 DNA sequence: TGTGCCAGCAGGCCAACAGGGCAGTCGGACGAGCAGTACTTC.

This clone was found many times. The chain combines TRBV7-5 with TRBJ2-7; TRBD1 is taken as the D call from the table, unchecked against the DNA. TRBV7-5 is a pseudogene segment. This CDR3 comprises 14 residues. As DNA, the CDR3 is TGTGCCAGAAGCCCGGAAGGGGTTTCCTACGAGCAGTACTTC. Residues: CARSPEGVSYEQYF.

A note on this clone: One junction end does not reproduce the germline sequence, and a read error may be involved. The J gene is TRBJ2-7, the V gene TRBV5-1; TRBD2 might be the D (6 bases). The germline V gene encodes CDR1 SGHRS and CDR2 YFSETQ. This CDR3 is 13 amino acids long. The CDR3 sequence: CVSSAGTWDEQYF. The CDR3, as DNA: TGCGTCAGCAGCGCCGGGACTTGGGACGAGCAGTACTTC.

As concerns this clone: One end of the junction is discordant with germline, which a read error may explain. The genes are TRBV6-1 and TRBJ1-2, with unresolved D. The germline CDR1 and CDR2 sequences are MNHNS and SASEGT. The CDR3 loop spans 13 amino acids. The CDR3 reads CASCEGAGGGYTF. The CDR3 DNA reads TGTGCCAGCTGTGAGGGCGCCGGAGGTGGCTACACCTTC.

The chain combines TRBV5-1 with TRBJ2-5; 7 bases fit TRBD2. Germline CDR1 SGHRS, CDR2 YFSETQ. This CDR3 is built from 15 residues. The V and J ends lost 7 bases and 3 bases, in that order; junction bases with no gene match: 12. CDR3 loop: CASSSQGLFEETQYF. The CDR3 nucleotides are TGCGCCAGCTCCTCCCAGGGACTATTTGAAGAGACCCAGTACTTC.

This chain joins TRBV29-1 and TRBJ2-5; maybe TRBD1 (6 bases). Germline-derived CDR1 and CDR2 are SQVTM and ANQGSEA. Trimming left V 7 bases short and J 4 bases short, with 13 bases between. The CDR3 runs to 12 residues. Written as DNA, the CDR3 is TGCAGCGAGAAACAGGGTCCAGAGACCCAGTACTTC. It specifies CSEKQGPETQYF.

This chain uses TRBV27 with TRBJ2-1, with D possibly being TRBD1 (6 bases). The CDR3 loop spans 15 amino acids. Germline values: CDR1 MNHEY, CDR2 SMNVEV (reference sequence). V lost 1 base, J lost 6 bases, and 13 bases lay in between. CDR3 sequence: CASSLYRADINEQFF. CDR3 DNA: TGTGCCAGCAGTTTATACAGGGCCGATATCAATGAGCAGTTCTTC.

J is TRBJ1-4 and V is TRBV24-1; TRBD1 might be the D (5 bases). V lost 12 bases and J 1 base, leaving 11 bases between the germline ends. CDR1 KGHDR and CDR2 SFDVKD come from the germline V gene. This CDR3 is built from 13 residues. CDR3 DNA sequence: TGTGCCCGAAGACAGTTAACTAATGAAAAACTGTTTTTT. Translation gives CARRQLTNEKLFF.

The chain joins TRBV2 to TRBJ2-2, with D hard to call. Trimming shortened V by 4 bases and J by 0 bases, and 9 bases separated the two germline ends. CDR1 is SNHLY, CDR2 FYNNEI, per germline. CDR3 size: 15 residues. Written as DNA, the CDR3 is TGTGCCAGCAGTGTGATCAGTTCGAACACCGGGGAGCTGTTTTTT. Translated: CASSVISSNTGELFF.

The chain combines TRBV2 with TRBJ1-2; the D is unclear. CDR1 is SNHLY and CDR2 is FYNNEI in the germline V gene. The ends were cut back, 4 bases at V and 2 bases at J, with 5 bases in the middle. The CDR3 has 12 residues. The CDR3 DNA sequence: TGTGCCAGCAGTGCACAGAACTATGGCTACACCTTC. It specifies CASSAQNYGYTF.

The chain recombines TRBV2 with TRBJ2-3; TRBD2 agrees at 10 bases. Germline V CDR1 and CDR2: SNHLY, FYNNEI. V dropped 10 bases and J dropped 1; count of bases not matched to a gene: 5. The CDR3 is 14 residues long. The CDR3 nucleotides read TGTGCCACACTAACTAGCGGGGGCACAGATACGCAGTATTTT. The encoded protein is CATLTSGGTDTQYF.

This rearrangement joins TRBV7-9 to TRBJ1-1; TRBD1 is a possible D gene (6 bases). With 5 bases removed from V and 4 bases from J, the gap between germline ends came to 17 bases. The CDR3 sequence is 15 residues long. CDR1 and CDR2 (germline): SEHNR, FQNEAQ (reference sequence). Here the CDR3 DNA reads TGTGCCAGCAGCGACAGGAGGCTGTCCGGCACTGAAGCTTTCTTT. It encodes CASSDRRLSGTEAFF.

The chain is built from TRBV7-3 and TRBJ2-1; TRBD2 aligns across 8 bases. The V gene's germline CDR1 is SGHTA and CDR2 FQGTGA. Trimming took 5 bases from V and 5 from J; bases not matched to a gene: 11. The CDR3 extends over 16 amino acids. CDR3 DNA sequence: TGTGCCAGCAGCGCCTACGGGGGGGCGCTTGACAATGAGCAGTTCTTC. Encoded protein: CASSAYGGALDNEQFF.

The genes are TRBV5-1 and TRBJ2-5; TRBD1 agrees at 9 bases. The CDR3 spans 17 residues. The V and J ends lost 0 bases and 2 bases, in that order; junction bases with no gene match: 8. Per germline, CDR1 SGHRS and CDR2 YFSETQ. In DNA, the CDR3 is TGCGCCAGCAGCTTGGGTCACAGGGGGCGTTCTCAAGAGACCCAGTACTTC. This codes for CASSLGHRGRSQETQYF.

This clone is a singleton in its sample. This chain uses TRBV20-1 with TRBJ1-2; D is unclear. V gave up 1 base and J gave up 7 bases, with 7 bases separating them. The CDR3 sequence is 11 residues long. Per germline, CDR1 DFQATT and CDR2 SNEGSKA (reference sequence). The DNA for the CDR3 is TGCAGTGCTAGAGTCTGGCCTGGCTACACCTTC. This translates into CSARVWPGYTF.

The chain uses TRBV19 and TRBJ1-1, with TRBD1 matching 12 bases. Germline V gives CDR1 LNHDA, CDR2 SQIVND (reference sequence). The CDR3 consists of 16 residues. Trimming cost V 3 bases and J 2 bases; bases outside gene matches: 4. The CDR3 loop is CASSIWDRGLNTEAFF. CDR3 DNA sequence: TGTGCCAGTAGTATTTGGGACAGGGGGCTCAACACTGAAGCTTTCTTT.

The rearrangement uses TRBV28 and TRBJ1-2; 8 bases are a match to TRBD1. With V trimmed by 7 bases and J by 6 bases, 19 bases remained unmatched. CDR1 MDHEN and CDR2 SYDVKM come from the germline V gene. CDR3 size: 17 residues. CDR3 sequence reads: CASTPGSSARGRNGYTF. In nucleotides, the CDR3 is TGTGCCAGCACCCCTGGGTCCTCCGCCAGGGGGCGAAATGGCTACACCTTC.

The chain combines TRBV11-1 with TRBJ2-7, with no clear D. Trimming took off 5 bases at V and 1 base at J, with 9 bases between the two ends. Germline-derived CDR1 and CDR2 are SGHAT and FQDESV (reference sequence). This CDR3 spans 13 amino acids. CDR3 amino acids: CASSQTPSYEQYF. In DNA form, the CDR3 reads TGTGCCAGCAGCCAGACACCTTCCTACGAGCAGTACTTC.

The chain is built from TRBV18 and TRBJ2-2, with 7 bases fitting TRBD1. The CDR3 runs 16 residues. Trimming at V came to 6 bases and at J to 8 bases, leaving 15 bases not matched to a gene. Germline-derived CDR1 and CDR2 are KGHSH and LQKENI. The CDR3 loop reads CASSGFTGASTGELFF. As DNA, the CDR3 is TGTGCCAGCTCGGGATTTACAGGGGCGTCTACTGGGGAGCTGTTTTTT.

The chain recombines TRBV10-2 with TRBJ1-3; D is unresolved. Germline CDR1 reads WSHSY; CDR2 reads SAAADI. This CDR3 has 15 residues. V lost 0 bases and J 3 bases, leaving 9 bases between the germline ends. The CDR3 DNA follows: TGCGCCAGCAGTGAGTCGACGACAAGTGGAAACACCATATATTTT. Encoded protein: CASSESTTSGNTIYF.

The rearrangement joins TRBV4-1 to TRBJ1-1; no definite D call. Germline V lookup: CDR1 MGHRA, CDR2 YSYEKL. The CDR3 runs 15 residues. Between the trimmed V and J ends, which lost 1 base and 1 base, there was a span of 10 bases. The CDR3, as DNA: TGCGCCAGCAGCCAAGGAGTGGTAAGGAACACTGAAGCTTTCTTT. It yields the protein CASSQGVVRNTEAFF.

The chain links TRBV18 to TRBJ1-5; 9 bases line up with TRBD1. The germline gives CDR1 KGHSH, CDR2 LQKENI. Trimming took 4 bases from V and 4 from J; bases not matched to a gene: 2. CDR3 length: 14 amino acids. This chain's CDR3 is CASSLGTGNQPQHF. The CDR3 DNA reads TGTGCCAGCTCACTCGGGACAGGGAATCAGCCCCAGCATTTT.

This chain uses TRBV19 with TRBJ1-2; D possibly corresponds to TRBD1 (5 bases). The V and J ends lost 11 bases and 10 bases respectively, with 17 bases between them. The CDR3 has 11 residues. CDR1 is LNHDA, CDR2 SQIVND, per germline (reference sequence). The CDR3 sequence is CASTPGGAYTF. CDR3 sequence (DNA): TGTGCCTCCACCCCGGGGGGAGCCTACACCTTC.

This clone appeared once. The chain couples TRBV20-1 to TRBJ1-1, with D perhaps matching TRBD1 (6 bases). CDR3 length equals 11 residues. Germline values: CDR1 DFQATT, CDR2 SNEGSKA (reference sequence). CDR3 coding DNA: TGCAGCCAGGGGAGAATCACTGAAGCTTTCTTT. This encodes CSQGRITEAFF.

The chain recombines TRBV5-6 with TRBJ1-5, with 8 bases aligning to TRBD1. The junction had 1 base not matched to a gene; V was cut back by 1 base and J by 4 bases. Germline V gives CDR1 SGHDT, CDR2 YYEEEE. The CDR3 is 14 residues long. Here the CDR3 reads CASSLRTGNQPQHF. As DNA, the CDR3 is TGTGCCAGCAGCTTGCGGACAGGGAATCAGCCCCAGCATTTT.

This clone was observed a single time. This rearrangement joins TRBV7-3 to TRBJ2-7; 10 bases are a match to TRBD2. V shed 5 bases and J 3 bases; nucleotides not matched to a gene: 7. This CDR3 comprises 15 residues. In germline, CDR1 is SGHTA, CDR2 FQGTGA. CDR3 nucleotide sequence: TGTGCCAGCAGCCCTATAGCGGGGGGTTACTACGAGCAGTACTTC. Translated, it gives CASSPIAGGYYEQYF.